This entry lists 9 T cell receptor beta chains sequenced from one sample in a study of OX40 agonist ivuxolimab in advanced cancers. TCRdb keeps only in-frame clones here, not all; method: immunoSEQ multiplex PCR. In the table there are around 88,000 clones, approximately 90% of which are singletons. The material was CD4+ or CD8+ T cells sorted from blood, obtained in a trial of the OX40 agonist ivuxolimab. These receptors were collected from an adult with an advanced solid tumor such as melanoma, head and neck, liver or kidney cancer.

The chain carries TRBV12-5 and TRBJ1-5; 7 nucleotides align to TRBD1. This CDR3 is 17 amino acids long. Germline V gene lookup returns CDR1 LGHNT and CDR2 FRNRAP. J lost 3 bases, V lost 7 bases, and 15 bases had no gene match. CDR3 residues: CASATSGQRGVNQPQHF. DNA of the CDR3: TGTGCTAGTGCCACCTCGGGACAGCGAGGGGTCAATCAGCCCCAGCATTTT. Filled out from reference TRBV12-5 and TRBJ1-5, the complete variable domain reads DARVTQTPRHKVTEMGQEVTMRCQPILGHNTVFWYRQTMMQGLELLAYFRNRAPLDDSGMPKDRFSAEMPDATLATLKIQPSEPRDSAVYFCASATSGQRGVNQPQHFGDGTRLSIL.

This chain joins TRBV27 and TRBJ2-2; TRBD2 might be the D (6 bases). The germline CDR1 and CDR2 sequences are MNHEY and SMNVEV (reference sequence). The CDR3 sequence is 14 residues long. Trimming cost V 3 bases and J 5 bases, with 10 bases left between them. The CDR3 region is CASSLRGRTGELFF. The DNA for the CDR3 is TGTGCCAGCAGTTTGAGAGGGAGGACCGGGGAGCTGTTTTTT.

The gene calls are TRBV5-4 and TRBJ2-1; 8 bases fit TRBD1. Germline V gene sequence: CDR1 SGHNT, CDR2 YYREEE (reference sequence). The ends lost 4 bases at V and 0 bases at J; junction bases unmatched: 12. This CDR3 comprises 18 residues. The CDR3 DNA is TGTGCCAGCAGCCCCCCAGGGGGCCCGTTTTCCTCCTACAATGAGCAGTTCTTC. This translates into CASSPPGGPFSSYNEQFF.

This clone was counted once. The chain is built from TRBV19 and TRBJ2-1; 9 positions agree with TRBD2. Germline V gene lookup returns CDR1 LNHDA and CDR2 SQIVND (reference sequence). V dropped 7 bases and J dropped 8; count of bases not matched to a gene: 12. This CDR3 is built from 15 residues. CDR3 residues: CASTRGGGAFDEQFF. Here the CDR3 DNA reads TGTGCCAGTACCCGAGGCGGGGGGGCTTTCGATGAGCAGTTCTTC.

The genes are TRBV9 and TRBJ1-1, with TRBD1 matching over 8 bases. The ends lost 2 bases at V and 0 bases at J; junction bases unmatched: 9. This CDR3 region has 17 residues. Germline V gene data show CDR1 as SGDLS and CDR2 as YYNGEE. The DNA of the CDR3 is TGTGCCAGCAGCGTTCTTCCGACGACAGGGGTGAACACTGAAGCTTTCTTT. It translates to CASSVLPTTGVNTEAFF.

This clone was detected only a few times. The chain recombines TRBV7-2 with TRBJ1-6, with 7 bases matching TRBD1. J was trimmed by 10 bases and V by 2 bases; bases with no gene match: 14. The CDR3 is made up of 17 amino acids. Germline V gene lookup returns CDR1 SGHTA and CDR2 FQGNSA. The CDR3 region is CASSLRWDRGGSSPLHF. CDR3 coding DNA: TGTGCCAGCAGCTTACGTTGGGATAGAGGGGGCTCCTCACCCCTCCACTTT.

The chain couples TRBV30 to TRBJ1-1, with 7 bases identical to TRBD1. Germline loops: CDR1 GTSNPN, CDR2 SVGIG (reference sequence). This CDR3 is built from 14 residues. Trimming took 8 bases from V and 1 from J; bases not matched to a gene: 10. In DNA form, the CDR3 reads TGTGCCCGGTCCTACGGGACAGCGAACACTGAAGCTTTCTTT. Residues: CARSYGTANTEAFF.

This clone was seen more than once but under ten times. J is TRBJ2-3 and V is TRBV30; D call uncertain. CDR1 and CDR2 from the germline V gene are GTSNPN and SVGIG (reference sequence). Trimming left V 0 bases short and J 2 bases short, with 9 bases between. The CDR3 has 14 amino acids. The CDR3 spells CAWSVEVITDTQYF. The CDR3 DNA reads TGTGCCTGGAGTGTAGAGGTTATCACAGATACGCAGTATTTT.

The genes are TRBV19 and TRBJ1-1; D is ambiguous. This CDR3 region has 14 residues. V dropped 1 base and J dropped 5 bases, with 11 bases sitting between them. Germline CDR1 and CDR2: LNHDA and SQIVND (reference sequence). CDR3 DNA sequence: TGTGCCAGTAGTATAGGACCCGGAAAGACTGAAGCTTTCTTT. Translating it yields CASSIGPGKTEAFF. The full variable domain, rest sourced from reference TRBV19 and TRBJ1-1, is DGGITQSPKYLFRKEGQNVTLSCEQNLNHDAMYWYRQDPGQGLRLIYYSQIVNDFQKGDIAEGYSVSREKKESFPLTVTSAQKNPTAFYLCASSIGPGKTEAFFGQGTRLTVV.